The source of this T cell receptor beta chain is a study of cytomegalovirus exposure and HLA in healthy donors. About the study: Some 200 million T cells yielded 117 million unique TCR beta sequences in earlier analysis.

Primers: 60 Vbeta forward and 13 Jbeta reverse. Per the authors' pipeline: Later, tens of millions of unique TCR beta chains were counted in an analysis, and some 11 million of them were shared. Profiling relied on immunoSEQ multiplex PCR, and the TCRdb table lists in-frame clones only, not all of them. V and J calls and clone size follow that table, whereas D and trimming were derived from the DNA. The data hold about 150,000 clones, with around 70% observed a single time. This clone was observed a few times. Antigen specificity is unknown. General study results and limits: In an earlier analysis, productive rearrangement rates for most beta V segments clustered near 90% or 30%.

In germline, CDR1 is MDHEN, CDR2 SYDVKM. This CDR3 comprises 15 residues. Trimming stripped 3 bases from V and 3 bases from J, with 11 bases between. The sequenced material came from PBMCs. The TCR sequence derives from a man aged 25 to 40 in good health and CMV-seronegative. The chain is built from TRBV28 and TRBJ1-4, with a possible D match to TRBD1 (5 bases). The chain's CDR3 is CASSFRKGPNEKLFF. Written as DNA, the CDR3 is TGTGCCAGCAGTTTTCGTAAGGGGCCTAATGAAAAACTGTTTTTT.